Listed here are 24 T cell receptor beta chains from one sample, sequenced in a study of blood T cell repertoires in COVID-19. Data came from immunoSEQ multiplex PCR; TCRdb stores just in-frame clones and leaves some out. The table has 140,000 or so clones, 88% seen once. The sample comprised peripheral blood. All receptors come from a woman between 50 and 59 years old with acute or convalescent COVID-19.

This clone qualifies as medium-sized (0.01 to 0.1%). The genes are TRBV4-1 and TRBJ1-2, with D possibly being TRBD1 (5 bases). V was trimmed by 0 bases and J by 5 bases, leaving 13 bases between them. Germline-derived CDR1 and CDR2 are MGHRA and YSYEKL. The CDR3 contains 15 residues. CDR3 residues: CASSQETQVPYGYTF. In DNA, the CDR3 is TGCGCCAGCAGCCAAGAGACACAGGTCCCTTATGGCTACACCTTC.

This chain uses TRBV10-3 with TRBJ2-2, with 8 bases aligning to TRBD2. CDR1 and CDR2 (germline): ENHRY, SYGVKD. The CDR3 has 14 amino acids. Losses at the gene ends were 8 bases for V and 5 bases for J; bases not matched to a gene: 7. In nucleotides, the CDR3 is TGTGCCATCGGAAGGACTAGCAAAACCGGGGAGCTGTTTTTT. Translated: CAIGRTSKTGELFF.

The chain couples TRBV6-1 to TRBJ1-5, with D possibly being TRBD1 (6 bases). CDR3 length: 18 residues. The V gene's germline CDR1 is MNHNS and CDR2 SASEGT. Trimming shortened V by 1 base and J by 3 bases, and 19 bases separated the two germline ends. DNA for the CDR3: TGTGCCAGCAGTGAAGAGGGTTATGGAGACAGGTACAATCAGCCCCAGCATTTT. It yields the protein CASSEEGYGDRYNQPQHF.

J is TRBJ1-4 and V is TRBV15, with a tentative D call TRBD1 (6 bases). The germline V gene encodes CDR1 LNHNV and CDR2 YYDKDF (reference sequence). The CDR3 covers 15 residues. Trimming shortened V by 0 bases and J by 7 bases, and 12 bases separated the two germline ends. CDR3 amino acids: CATSRDRRGSEKLFF. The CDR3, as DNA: TGTGCCACCAGCAGAGATCGTAGGGGGAGTGAAAAACTGTTTTTT. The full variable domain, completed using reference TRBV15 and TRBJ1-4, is DAMVIQNPRYQVTQFGKPVTLSCSQTLNHNVMYWYQQKSSQAPKLLFHYYDKDFNNEADTPDNFQSRRPNTSFCFLDIRSPGLGDTAMYLCATSRDRRGSEKLFFGSGTQLSVL.

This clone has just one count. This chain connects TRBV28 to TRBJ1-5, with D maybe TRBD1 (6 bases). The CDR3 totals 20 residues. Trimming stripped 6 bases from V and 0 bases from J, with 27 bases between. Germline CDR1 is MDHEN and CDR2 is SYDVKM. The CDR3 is CASRASTGTGLIYSNQPQHF. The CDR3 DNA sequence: TGTGCCAGCAGAGCTTCTACAGGGACCGGCCTCATCTATAGCAATCAGCCCCAGCATTTT.

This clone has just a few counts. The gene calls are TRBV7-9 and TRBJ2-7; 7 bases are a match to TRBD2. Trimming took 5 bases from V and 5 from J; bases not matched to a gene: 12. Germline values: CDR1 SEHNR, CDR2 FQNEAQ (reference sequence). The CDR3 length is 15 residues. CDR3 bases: TGTGCCAGCAGCCTGGGACTACCCCCTCGGGACGAGCAGTACTTC. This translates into CASSLGLPPRDEQYF.

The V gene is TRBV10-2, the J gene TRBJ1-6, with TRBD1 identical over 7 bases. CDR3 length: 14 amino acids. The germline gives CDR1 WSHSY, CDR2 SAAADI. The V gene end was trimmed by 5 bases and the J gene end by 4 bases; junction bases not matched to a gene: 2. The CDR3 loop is CASSLTGYNSPLHF. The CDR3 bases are TGCGCCAGCAGTCTGACAGGGTATAATTCACCCCTCCACTTT.

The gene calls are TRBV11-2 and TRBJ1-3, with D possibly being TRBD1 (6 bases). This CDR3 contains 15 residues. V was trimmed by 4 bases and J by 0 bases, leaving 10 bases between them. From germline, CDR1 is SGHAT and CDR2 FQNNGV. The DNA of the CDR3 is TGTGCCAGCAGCTCGGACAGTTCCTCTGGAAACACCATATATTTT. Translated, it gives CASSSDSSSGNTIYF.

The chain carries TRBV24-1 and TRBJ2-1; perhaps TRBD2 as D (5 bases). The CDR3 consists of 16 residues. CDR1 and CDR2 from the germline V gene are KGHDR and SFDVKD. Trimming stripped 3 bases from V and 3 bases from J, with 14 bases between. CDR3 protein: CATSDGGVSGYNEQFF. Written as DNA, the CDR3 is TGTGCCACCAGTGATGGAGGCGTAAGCGGCTACAATGAGCAGTTCTTC.

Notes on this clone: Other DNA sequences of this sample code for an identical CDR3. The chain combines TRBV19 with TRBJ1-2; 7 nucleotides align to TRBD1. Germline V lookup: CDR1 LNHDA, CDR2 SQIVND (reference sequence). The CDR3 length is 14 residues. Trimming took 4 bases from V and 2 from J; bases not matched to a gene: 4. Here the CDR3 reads CASSTRQGNYGYTF. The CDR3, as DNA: TGTGCCAGTAGTACTCGACAGGGCAACTATGGCTACACCTTC. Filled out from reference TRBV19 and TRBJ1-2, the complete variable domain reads DGGITQSPKYLFRKEGQNVTLSCEQNLNHDAMYWYRQDPGQGLRLIYYSQIVNDFQKGDIAEGYSVSREKKESFPLTVTSAQKNPTAFYLCASSTRQGNYGYTFGSGTRLTVV.

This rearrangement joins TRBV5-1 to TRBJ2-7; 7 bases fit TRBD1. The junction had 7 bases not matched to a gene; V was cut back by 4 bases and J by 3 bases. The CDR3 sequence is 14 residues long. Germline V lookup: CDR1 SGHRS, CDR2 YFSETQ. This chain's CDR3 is CASSKDRQLYEQYF. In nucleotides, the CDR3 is TGCGCCAGCAGCAAGGACAGGCAACTCTACGAGCAGTACTTC.

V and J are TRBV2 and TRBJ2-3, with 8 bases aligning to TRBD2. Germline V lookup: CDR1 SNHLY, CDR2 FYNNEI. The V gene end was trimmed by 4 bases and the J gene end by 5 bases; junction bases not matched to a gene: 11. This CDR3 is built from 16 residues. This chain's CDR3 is CASSGHGSGRLDTQYF. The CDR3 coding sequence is TGTGCCAGCAGTGGCCACGGGAGCGGGAGATTAGATACGCAGTATTTT.

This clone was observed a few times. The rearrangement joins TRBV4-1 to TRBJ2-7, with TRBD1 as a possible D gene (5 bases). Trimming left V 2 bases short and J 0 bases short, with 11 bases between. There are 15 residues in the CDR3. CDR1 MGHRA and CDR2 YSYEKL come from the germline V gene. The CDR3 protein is CASSQTGLFSYEQYF. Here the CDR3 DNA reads TGCGCCAGCAGCCAAACAGGCCTCTTCTCCTACGAGCAGTACTTC.

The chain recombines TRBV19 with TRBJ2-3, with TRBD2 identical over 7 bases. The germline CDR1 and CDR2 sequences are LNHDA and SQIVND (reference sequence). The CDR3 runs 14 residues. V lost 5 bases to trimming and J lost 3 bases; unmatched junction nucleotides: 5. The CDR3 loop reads CASSFQAGTDTQYF. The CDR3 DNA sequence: TGTGCCAGTAGTTTCCAAGCGGGAACAGATACGCAGTATTTT.

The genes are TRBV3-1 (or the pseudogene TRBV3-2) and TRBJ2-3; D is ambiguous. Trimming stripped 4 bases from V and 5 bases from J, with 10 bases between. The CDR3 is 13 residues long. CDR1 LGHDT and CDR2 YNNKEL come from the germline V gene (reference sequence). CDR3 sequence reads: CASSLLVGDTQYF. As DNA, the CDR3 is TGTGCCAGCAGCCTCCTAGTTGGAGATACGCAGTATTTT.

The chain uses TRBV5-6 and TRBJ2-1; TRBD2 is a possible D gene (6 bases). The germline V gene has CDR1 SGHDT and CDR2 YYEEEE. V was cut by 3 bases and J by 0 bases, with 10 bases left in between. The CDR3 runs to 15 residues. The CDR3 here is CASSSSSDSYNEQFF. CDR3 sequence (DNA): TGTGCCAGCAGCTCGTCTAGCGACTCCTACAATGAGCAGTTCTTC.

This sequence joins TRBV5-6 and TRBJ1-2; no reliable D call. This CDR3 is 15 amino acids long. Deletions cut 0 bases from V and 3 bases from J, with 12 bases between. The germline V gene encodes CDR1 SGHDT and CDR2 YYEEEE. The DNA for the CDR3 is TGTGCCAGCAGCTTGGGGGAGGCTAGGGACTATGGCTACACCTTC. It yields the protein CASSLGEARDYGYTF.

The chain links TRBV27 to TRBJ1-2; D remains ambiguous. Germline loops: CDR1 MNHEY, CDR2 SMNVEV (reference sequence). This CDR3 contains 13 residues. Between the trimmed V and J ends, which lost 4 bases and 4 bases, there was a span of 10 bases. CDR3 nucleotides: TGTGCCAGCAGTTCATGGCGGGCCTATGGCTACACCTTC. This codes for CASSSWRAYGYTF.

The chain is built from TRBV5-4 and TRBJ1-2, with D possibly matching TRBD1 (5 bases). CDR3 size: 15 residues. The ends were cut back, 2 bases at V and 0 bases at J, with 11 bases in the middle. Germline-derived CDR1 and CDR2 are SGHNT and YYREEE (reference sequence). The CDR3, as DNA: TGTGCCAGCAGCTTAGATATGACAGCTAACTATGGCTACACCTTC. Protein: CASSLDMTANYGYTF.

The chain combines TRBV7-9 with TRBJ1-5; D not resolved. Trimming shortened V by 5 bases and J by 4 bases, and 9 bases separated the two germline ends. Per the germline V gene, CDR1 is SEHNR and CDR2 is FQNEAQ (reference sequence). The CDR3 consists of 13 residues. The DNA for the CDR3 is TGTGCCAGCAGCCCCTCAGGAAATCAGCCCCAGCATTTT. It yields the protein CASSPSGNQPQHF. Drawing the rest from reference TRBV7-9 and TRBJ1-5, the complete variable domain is DTGVSQNPRHKITKRGQNVTFRCDPISEHNRLYWYRQTLGQGPEFLTYFQNEAQLEKSRLLSDRFSAERPKGSFSTLEIQRTEQGDSAMYLCASSPSGNQPQHFGDGTRLSIL.

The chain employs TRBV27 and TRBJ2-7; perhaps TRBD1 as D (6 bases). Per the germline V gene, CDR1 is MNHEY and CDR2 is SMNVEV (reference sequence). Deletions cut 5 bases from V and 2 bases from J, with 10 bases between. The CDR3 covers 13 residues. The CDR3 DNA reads TGTGCCAGCAGTAGAGGACAGACCTACGAGCAGTACTTC. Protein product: CASSRGQTYEQYF.

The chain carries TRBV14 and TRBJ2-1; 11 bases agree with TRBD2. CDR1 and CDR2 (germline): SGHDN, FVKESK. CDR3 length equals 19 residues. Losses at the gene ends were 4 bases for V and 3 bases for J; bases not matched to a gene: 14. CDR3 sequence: CASSRPGGSGRAGYNEQFF. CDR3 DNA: TGTGCCAGCAGCCGCCCAGGTGGTAGCGGGAGGGCCGGCTACAATGAGCAGTTCTTC. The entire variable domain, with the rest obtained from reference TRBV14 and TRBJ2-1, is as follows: EAGVTQFPSHSVIEKGQTVTLRCDPISGHDNLYWYRRVMGKEIKFLLHFVKESKQDESGMPNNRFLAERTGGTYSTLKVQPAELEDSGVYFCASSRPGGSGRAGYNEQFFGPGTRLTVL.

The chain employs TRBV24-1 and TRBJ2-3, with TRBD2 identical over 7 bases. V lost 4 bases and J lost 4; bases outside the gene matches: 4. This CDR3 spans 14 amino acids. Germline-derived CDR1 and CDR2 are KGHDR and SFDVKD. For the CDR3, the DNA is TGTGCCACCAGTGAGGGAGGGGCCGCAGATACGCAGTATTTT. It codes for CATSEGGAADTQYF.

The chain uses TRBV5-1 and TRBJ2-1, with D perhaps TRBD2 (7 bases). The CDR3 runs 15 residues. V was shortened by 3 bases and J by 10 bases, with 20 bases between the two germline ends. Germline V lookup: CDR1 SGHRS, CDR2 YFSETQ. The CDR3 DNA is TGCGCCAGCAGCTACGGGGGGCTAGCGTCAGGCGAGCAGTTCTTC. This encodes CASSYGGLASGEQFF.